Presented here are 14 T cell receptor beta chains from one specimen sequenced in a study of cytomegalovirus exposure and HLA in healthy donors. It was with 60 Vbeta and 13 Jbeta primers that the PCR ran. Sequencing was performed with immunoSEQ multiplex PCR; in TCRdb, only in-frame clones are kept and a portion is missing. This table holds tens of thousands of clones, 65% to 90% found once. The specimen was PBMCs. These receptors were obtained from a man in his thirties or forties in good health and CMV-seronegative.

CDR3 amino acids: CSVEGGRTEAFF. In DNA form, the CDR3 reads TGCAGCGTTGAAGGGGGGAGGACTGAAGCTTTCTTT. This chain uses TRBV29-1 with TRBJ1-1; D perhaps matches TRBD1 (5 bases). The CDR3 totals 12 residues. Germline V gene data show CDR1 as SQVTM and CDR2 as ANQGSEA. V lost 1 base to trimming and J lost 5 bases, with 8 bases between them.

The chain carries TRBV9 and TRBJ1-3; D is undetermined. The CDR3 consists of 13 residues. In germline, CDR1 is SGDLS, CDR2 YYNGEE. With 3 bases removed from V and 2 bases from J, the gap between germline ends came to 6 bases. CDR3 region: CASSAKTGNTIYF. CDR3 sequence (DNA): TGTGCCAGCAGCGCTAAAACTGGAAACACCATATATTTT. Combining the CDR3 with reference TRBV9 and TRBJ1-3 gives the whole variable domain DSGVTQTPKHLITATGQRVTLRCSPRSGDLSVYWYQQSLDQGLQFLIQYYNGEERAKGNILERFSAQQFPDLHSELNLSSLELGDSALYFCASSAKTGNTIYFGEGSWLTVV.

The CDR3 DNA follows: TGTGCCATCAGTTCTAGCGGGGGAATCAACACCGGGGAGCTGTTTTTT. Translation gives CAISSSGGINTGELFF. V gene TRBV10-3 combines with J gene TRBJ2-2; 10 bases are shared with TRBD2. CDR1 is ENHRY, CDR2 SYGVKD, per germline. The V segment lost 5 bases and the J segment 2 bases; nucleotides outside the gene matches: 5. This CDR3 is 16 amino acids long.

The gene calls are TRBV7-6 and TRBJ2-2; D possibly corresponds to TRBD1 (6 bases). V was cut by 6 bases and J by 6 bases, with 17 bases left in between. CDR3 size: 15 residues. CDR1 is SGHVS, CDR2 FNYEAQ, per germline. CDR3 in amino acids: CASRPGTSFSGELFF. The CDR3 DNA is TGTGCCAGCAGGCCGGGGACAAGCTTTTCCGGGGAGCTGTTTTTT.

The rearrangement joins TRBV6-5 to TRBJ1-2; the match to TRBD1 covers 7 bases. V gave up 4 bases and J gave up 2 bases; unmatched junction bases: 4. From germline, CDR1 is MNHEY and CDR2 SVGAGI. The CDR3 totals 14 residues. CDR3 in amino acids: CASSSSRGNYGYTF. In DNA, the CDR3 is TGTGCCAGCAGTTCCTCCAGGGGGAACTATGGCTACACCTTC.

This sequence joins TRBV7-9 and TRBJ1-2; TRBD1 is a possible D gene (6 bases). CDR3 length: 16 amino acids. Trimming took 4 bases from V and 7 from J, leaving 22 bases between them. Germline CDR1 reads SEHNR; CDR2 reads FQNEAQ (reference sequence). The DNA for the CDR3 is TGTGCCAGCAGCTACCGGGACATGGAAGAAGTGGGTGGCTACACCTTC. Translated: CASSYRDMEEVGGYTF.

This rearrangement joins TRBV5-6 to TRBJ2-1, with 8 bases lining up with TRBD2. This CDR3 spans 15 amino acids. Germline V gene data show CDR1 as SGHDT and CDR2 as YYEEEE. J gave up 0 bases and V 4 bases, and 3 bases lay outside the gene matches. The CDR3 loop is CASSSGGSSYNEQFF. The CDR3 DNA reads as TGTGCCAGCAGCAGCGGGGGAAGCTCCTACAATGAGCAGTTCTTC.

Comment on this clone: Other nucleotide sequences in the sample specify the same CDR3. This chain links TRBV27 with TRBJ2-7; 11 bases line up with TRBD1. Germline trimming cut 6 bases from V and 3 bases from J; bases unmatched to any gene: 4. Germline V gene lookup returns CDR1 MNHEY and CDR2 SMNVEV (reference sequence). CDR3 length equals 14 residues. CDR3 in amino acids: CASSPGTGGYEQYF. CDR3 in DNA: TGTGCCAGCAGCCCCGGGACAGGGGGCTACGAGCAGTACTTC.

This chain links TRBV4-2 with TRBJ2-5; 16 bases map to TRBD2. The germline V gene has CDR1 LGHNA and CDR2 YNFKEQ. The V segment lost 3 bases and the J segment 4 bases; nucleotides outside the gene matches: 2. The CDR3 has 16 residues. The CDR3 reads CASSQGLAGGRETQYF. In DNA form, the CDR3 reads TGTGCCAGCAGCCAGGGACTAGCGGGGGGGCGAGAGACCCAGTACTTC.

The V call is TRBV6-5, the J call TRBJ1-1, with TRBD1 matching over 7 bases. The CDR3 extends over 15 amino acids. V trimming: 6 bases; J trimming: 0 bases; junction bases outside the gene matches: 7. Germline CDR1 reads MNHEY; CDR2 reads SVGAGI. The CDR3 DNA reads as TGTGCCAGCAGCCCCCAGGGGGTGATGAACACTGAAGCTTTCTTT. Protein: CASSPQGVMNTEAFF.

The chain is built from TRBV10-2 and TRBJ2-1, with D perhaps TRBD1 (6 bases). The CDR3 has 21 amino acids. Germline CDR1 is WSHSY and CDR2 is SAAADI. V gave up 7 bases and J gave up 0 bases, with 31 bases separating them. The CDR3: CASKGGVGGPSGLGSYNEQFF. CDR3 DNA sequence: TGCGCCAGCAAGGGTGGGGTAGGGGGACCATCAGGACTGGGCTCCTACAATGAGCAGTTCTTC.

J is TRBJ2-3 and V is TRBV29-1, with 7 bases aligning to TRBD2. The V gene end was trimmed by 3 bases and the J gene end by 1 base; junction bases not matched to a gene: 7. The CDR3 loop spans 15 amino acids. The germline V gene encodes CDR1 SQVTM and CDR2 ANQGSEA. CDR3 nucleotides: TGCAGCGTTGATTGGCGAACTAGCGGCACAGATACGCAGTATTTT. Protein sequence: CSVDWRTSGTDTQYF.

The J gene is TRBJ1-4, the V gene TRBV11-2, with D possibly TRBD1 on 6 matching bases. The length of the CDR3 is 14 residues. Germline assignment: CDR1 SGHAT and CDR2 FQNNGV. V dropped 1 base and J dropped 5 bases, with 8 bases sitting between them. The CDR3 sequence: CASSLVTGNEKLFF. The CDR3, as DNA: TGTGCCAGCAGCTTAGTCACAGGGAATGAAAAACTGTTTTTT.

This clone showed up just once. The chain joins TRBV9 to TRBJ2-7, with 10 bases lining up with TRBD2. J lost 2 bases, V lost 3 bases, and 2 bases had no gene match. The germline V gene encodes CDR1 SGDLS and CDR2 YYNGEE. The CDR3 has 14 amino acids. The chain's CDR3 is CASSASGGPYEQYF. CDR3 nucleotides: TGTGCCAGCAGCGCTAGCGGGGGACCCTACGAGCAGTACTTC.